This record looks at one T cell receptor beta chain sequence and its context. The antigen is not known. The source of the sample is a study of OX40 agonist ivuxolimab in advanced cancers. Turning to the study itself: Patients received ivuxolimab, an agonistic anti-OX40 (CD134) antibody. Study conclusions and caveats: Circulating CD4+ and CD8+ T cells showed clonal expansion by week 6 at 0.1 to 3.0 mg/kg. There were also nonresponders showing low normalized T-cell clonal expansion.

Assay: immunoSEQ multiplex PCR; the TCRdb copy retains only in-frame clones and omits some. The sample records some 100,000 clones, under 90% being singletons. Trimming stripped 8 bases from V and 7 bases from J, with 18 bases between. CDR1 is SNHLY and CDR2 is FYNNEI in the germline V gene. CDR3 length: 14 residues. The source is an adult with an advanced solid tumor such as melanoma, head and neck, liver or kidney cancer. The input for sequencing was CD4+ or CD8+ T cells sorted from blood, taken in a trial of the OX40 agonist ivuxolimab. The J gene is TRBJ2-1, the V gene TRBV2, with a weak D call TRBD1 (6 bases). The CDR3 spells CASDLQGNGNEQFF. The CDR3 bases are TGTGCCAGCGATCTACAGGGAAACGGGAATGAGCAGTTCTTC.